This T cell receptor beta chain was captured by sequencing in a study of pediatric ulcerative colitis. Whole-study results and caveats: Repertoires came from total lymphocyte DNA, not specific subsets.

V lost 4 bases to trimming and J lost 6 bases, with 13 bases between them. Per germline, CDR1 SGDLS and CDR2 YYNGEE. The CDR3 is 14 amino acids. During colonoscopy, one to two rectal pinch biopsies were collected. Assay used: immunoSEQ multiplex PCR; TCRdb lists only in-frame clones, some missing. The sample records approximately 38,000 clones, about 75% being singletons. For this clone: Its antigen is not identified.

The TCR originated in a boy aged 5-17 years with severe ulcerative colitis. The chain couples TRBV9 to TRBJ2-2, with D perhaps matching TRBD2 (6 bases). The sequenced sample was gut tissue. CDR3 bases: TGTGCCAGCAGCCCCCGGGAGTGGTCCGGGGAGCTGTTTTTT. Its protein is CASSPREWSGELFF.